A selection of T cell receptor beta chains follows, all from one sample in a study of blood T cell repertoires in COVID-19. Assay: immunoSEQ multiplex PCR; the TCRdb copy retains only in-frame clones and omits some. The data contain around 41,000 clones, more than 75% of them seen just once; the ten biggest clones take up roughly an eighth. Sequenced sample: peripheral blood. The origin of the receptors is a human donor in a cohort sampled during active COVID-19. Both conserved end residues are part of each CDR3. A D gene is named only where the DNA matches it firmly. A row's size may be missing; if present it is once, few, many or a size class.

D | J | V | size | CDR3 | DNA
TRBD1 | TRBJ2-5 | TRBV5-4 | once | CASSSADRALETQYF | TGTGCCAGCAGCTCGGCGGACAGGGCTTTGGAGACCCAGTACTTC
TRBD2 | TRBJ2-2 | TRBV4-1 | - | CASSQESVAGGRTGELFF | TGCGCCAGCAGCCAAGAGTCGGTAGCGGGGGGTCGGACCGGGGAGCTGTTTTTT
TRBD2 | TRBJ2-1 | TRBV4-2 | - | CASSQERLAGGANEQFF | TGTGCCAGCAGCCAAGAGAGACTAGCGGGGGGGGCAAATGAGCAGTTCTTC
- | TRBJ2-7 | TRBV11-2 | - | CASSLVAGGIYF | -
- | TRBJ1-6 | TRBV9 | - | CASSFSGGRYSPLHF | TGTGCCAGCAGCTTCTCGGGGGGGCGATATTCACCCCTCCACTTT
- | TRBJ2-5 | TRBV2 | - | CATANQETQYF | TGTGCCACCGCGAACCAAGAGACCCAGTACTTC
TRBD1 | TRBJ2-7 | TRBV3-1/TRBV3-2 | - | CASSKRGQGLDEQYF | TGTGCCAGCAGCAAACGGGGACAGGGTTTGGACGAGCAGTACTTC
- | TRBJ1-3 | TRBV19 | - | CASSYSGSGNTIYF | TGTGCCAGTAGCTATTCGGGGTCCGGAAACACCATATATTTT
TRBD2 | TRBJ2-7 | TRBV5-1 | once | CASGEGFVPDEQYF | TGCGCCAGCGGGGAGGGGTTTGTTCCGGACGAGCAGTACTTC
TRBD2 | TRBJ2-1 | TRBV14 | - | CASSQVLAGANEQFF | TGTGCCAGCAGCCAAGTACTAGCGGGGGCGAATGAGCAGTTCTTC
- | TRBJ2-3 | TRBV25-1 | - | CASSELSEADTQYF | TGTGCCAGCAGTGAATTGAGCGAGGCAGATACGCAGTATTTT
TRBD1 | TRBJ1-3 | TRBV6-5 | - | CASSSGQLSGNTIYF | TGTGCCAGCAGTTCGGGACAGCTCTCTGGAAACACCATATATTTT
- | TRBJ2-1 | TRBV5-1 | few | CASSLGSRGWDEQFF | TGCGCCAGCAGCTTGGGTAGCAGGGGATGGGATGAGCAGTTCTTC
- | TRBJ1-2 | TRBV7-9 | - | CASSPTGGGEEGYTF | TGTGCCAGCAGCCCCACCGGGGGTGGAGAGGAGGGCTACACCTTC
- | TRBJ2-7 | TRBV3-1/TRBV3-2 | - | CASSPGTPYEQYF | TGTGCCAGCAGCCCTGGGACACCCTACGAGCAGTACTTC
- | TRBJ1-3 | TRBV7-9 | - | CASSPSLSSGNTIYF | TGTGCCAGCAGTCCTTCCCTTAGTTCTGGAAACACCATATATTTT
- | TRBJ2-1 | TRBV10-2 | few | CASSDIAGLNEQFF | TGCGCCAGCAGTGATATTGCAGGATTGAATGAGCAGTTCTTC
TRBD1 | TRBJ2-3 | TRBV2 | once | CASKRDRGTDTQYF | TGTGCCAGCAAGAGGGACAGGGGGACAGATACGCAGTATTTT
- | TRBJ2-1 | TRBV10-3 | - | CAISGGQGGGNEQFF | TGTGCCATCAGCGGAGGACAGGGAGGGGGCAATGAGCAGTTCTTC
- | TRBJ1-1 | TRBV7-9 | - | CASSPRTGDTEAFF | TGTGCCAGCAGCCCTAGAACAGGTGACACTGAAGCTTTCTTT
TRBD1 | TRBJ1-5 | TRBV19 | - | CASSGTGEFQPQHF | TGTGCCAGTAGTGGGACAGGGGAGTTTCAGCCCCAGCATTTT
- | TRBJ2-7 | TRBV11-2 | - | CASSLNRAYEQYF | TGTGCCAGCAGCTTAAACCGAGCCTACGAGCAGTACTTC
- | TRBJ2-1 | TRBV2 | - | CASSSDRSSYNEQFF | TGTGCCAGCAGTTCCGACAGGAGCTCCTACAATGAGCAGTTCTTC
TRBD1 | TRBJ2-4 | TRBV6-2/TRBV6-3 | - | CASSKTGVGNIQYF | TGTGCCAGCAGCAAAACAGGGGTGGGAAACATTCAGTACTTC
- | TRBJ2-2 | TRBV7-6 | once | CASSLNGGPTTGELFF | TGTGCCAGCAGCTTAAACGGGGGGCCGACCACCGGGGAGCTGTTTTTT
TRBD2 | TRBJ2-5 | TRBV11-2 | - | CASSPARGVGGTQYF | TGTGCCAGCAGCCCCGCCCGGGGGGTGGGTGGGACCCAGTACTTC
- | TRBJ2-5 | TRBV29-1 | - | CSVERVAGETQYF | TGCAGCGTTGAACGGGTGGCGGGGGAGACCCAGTACTTC
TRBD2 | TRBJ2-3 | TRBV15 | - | CATSRDRASGGVTQYF | TGTGCCACCAGCAGAGATCGGGCTAGCGGGGGAGTTACGCAGTATTTT
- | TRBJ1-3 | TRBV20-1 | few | CSASIGDTIYF | TGCAGTGCTAGTATAGGGGACACCATATATTTT
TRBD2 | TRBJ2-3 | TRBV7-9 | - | CASSLPLLAGSTDTQYF | TGTGCCAGCAGCTTACCTCTACTAGCGGGGAGCACAGATACGCAGTATTTT
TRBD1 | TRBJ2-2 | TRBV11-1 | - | CASSGPGQGATGELFF | TGTGCCAGCAGTGGTCCGGGACAGGGGGCAACCGGGGAGCTGTTTTTT
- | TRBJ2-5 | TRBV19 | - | CATSPRGETQYF | TGTGCCACCAGCCCCAGGGGAGAGACCCAGTACTTC
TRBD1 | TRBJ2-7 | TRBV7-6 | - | CASSRGQGRAYEQYF | TGTGCCAGCAGCCGCGGACAGGGGAGAGCCTACGAGCAGTACTTC
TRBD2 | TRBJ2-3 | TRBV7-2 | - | CASSLISGGAFTDTQYF | TGTGCCAGCAGCTTAATTAGCGGGGGGGCCTTCACAGATACGCAGTATTTT
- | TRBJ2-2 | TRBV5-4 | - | CASSLPTKGRETGELFF | TGTGCCAGCAGCTTGCCTACTAAGGGCCGGGAGACCGGGGAGCTGTTTTTT
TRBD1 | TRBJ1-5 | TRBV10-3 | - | CATEEKTGINQPQHF | TGTGCCACGGAAGAAAAGACAGGGATCAATCAGCCCCAGCATTTT
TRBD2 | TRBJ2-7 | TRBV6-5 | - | CASSLGREGEQYF | TGTGCCAGCAGTTTAGGGCGGGAGGGCGAGCAGTACTTC
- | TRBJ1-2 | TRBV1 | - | CTSSQDLRGNYGYTF | TGCACCAGCAGCCAAGATCTAAGGGGGAACTATGGCTACACCTTC
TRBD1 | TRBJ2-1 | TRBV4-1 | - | CASSQAGTEYNEQFF | TGCGCCAGCAGCCAAGCCGGGACAGAATACAATGAGCAGTTCTTC
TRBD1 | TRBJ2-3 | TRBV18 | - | CASSPPEGGNDGDTQYF | TGTGCCAGCTCACCACCGGAAGGGGGCAATGATGGAGATACGCAGTATTTT
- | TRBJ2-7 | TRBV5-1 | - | CASRGSYEQYF | TGCGCCAGCCGGGGATCCTACGAGCAGTACTTC
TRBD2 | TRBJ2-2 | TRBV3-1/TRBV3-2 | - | CASSQLAGGVKYTGELFF | TGTGCCAGCAGCCAACTCGCGGGGGGTGTTAAGTACACCGGGGAGCTGTTTTTT
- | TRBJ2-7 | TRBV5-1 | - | CASSWASSYEQYF | TGCGCCAGCAGCTGGGCCAGTTCGTACGAGCAGTACTTC
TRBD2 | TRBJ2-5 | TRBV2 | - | CATGEGRVETQYF | TGTGCCACCGGGGAGGGACGGGTTGAGACCCAGTACTTC
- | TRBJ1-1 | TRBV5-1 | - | CASSSGGWNTEAFF | TGCGCCAGCAGCTCGGGGGGCTGGAACACTGAAGCTTTCTTT
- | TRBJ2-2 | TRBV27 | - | CASSFGASSGELFF | TGTGCCAGCAGTTTTGGGGCAAGCAGCGGGGAGCTGTTTTTT
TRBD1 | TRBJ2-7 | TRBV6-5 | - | CASRRQGSSYEQYF | TGTGCCAGCAGACGACAGGGGAGCTCCTACGAGCAGTACTTC
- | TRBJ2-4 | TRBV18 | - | CASSPSGDIQYF | TGTGCCAGCTCTCCGTCCGGGGACATTCAGTACTTC
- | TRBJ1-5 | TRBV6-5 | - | CASRREAGLQPQHF | TGTGCCAGCAGGAGGGAGGCGGGGCTTCAGCCCCAGCATTTT
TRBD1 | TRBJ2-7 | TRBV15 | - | CATSRGGQAYEQYF | TGTGCCACCAGCAGAGGGGGACAGGCCTACGAGCAGTACTTC
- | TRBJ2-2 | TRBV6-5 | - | CASLPPGNTGELFF | TGTGCCAGCCTCCCTCCCGGGAACACCGGGGAGCTGTTTTTT
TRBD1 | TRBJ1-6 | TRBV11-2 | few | CASSLWRDRESSPLHF | TGTGCCAGCAGCTTATGGAGGGACAGGGAGAGTTCACCCCTCCACTTT
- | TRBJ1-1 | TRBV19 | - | CASTSRGRSNTEAFF | TGTGCCAGTACCTCTAGGGGCCGATCGAACACTGAAGCTTTCTTT
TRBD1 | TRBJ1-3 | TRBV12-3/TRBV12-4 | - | CASRGQGANTIYF | TGTGCCAGCAGGGGACAGGGGGCAAACACCATATATTTT
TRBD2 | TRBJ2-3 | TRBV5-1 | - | CASRTSGELTDTQYF | TGCGCCAGCAGGACTAGCGGGGAGCTCACAGATACGCAGTATTTT